The present T cell receptor (beta chain) was sequenced within a study of T cell repertoires in cytomegalovirus infection. For the study at large: CMV infection and matching HLA type were both indicated by public TCR beta signatures.

CDR3 length: 13 amino acids. Trimming took off 8 bases at V and 6 bases at J, with 17 bases between the two ends. Germline V gene lookup returns CDR1 SNHLY and CDR2 FYNNEI. Notes on this clonotype: Antigen specificity is unknown.

Regarding the study as a whole: In two of eight donors, the top clonotype was HLA-C-restricted CMV-specific. Adding up the frequency of public TCR beta families identified people who carried CMV plus the relevant HLA.

A single record per CDR3 protein comes from TCRdb applying MiXCR to the reads. The sample records about 180,000 distinct CDR3 sequences, roughly 17% being singletons. The sample taken for sequencing was CD8+ T cells from PBMCs. The TCR was taken from a human donor in good health (CMV status not recorded). Some clones in this sample may be carry-over from other donors' samples. This sequence joins TRBV2 and TRBJ2-7; maybe TRBD2 (5 bases). In nucleotides, the CDR3 is TGTGCCAGCCTCGAGGGCTTATTCATCGAGCAGTACTTC. Translated: CASLEGLFIEQYF. Full variable domain (remainder filled in from reference TRBV2 and TRBJ2-7): EPEVTQTPSHQVTQMGQEVILRCVPISNHLYFYWYRQILGQKVEFLVSFYNNEISEKSEIFDDQFSVERPDGSNFTLKIRSTKLEDSAMYFCASLEGLFIEQYFGPGTRLTVT.